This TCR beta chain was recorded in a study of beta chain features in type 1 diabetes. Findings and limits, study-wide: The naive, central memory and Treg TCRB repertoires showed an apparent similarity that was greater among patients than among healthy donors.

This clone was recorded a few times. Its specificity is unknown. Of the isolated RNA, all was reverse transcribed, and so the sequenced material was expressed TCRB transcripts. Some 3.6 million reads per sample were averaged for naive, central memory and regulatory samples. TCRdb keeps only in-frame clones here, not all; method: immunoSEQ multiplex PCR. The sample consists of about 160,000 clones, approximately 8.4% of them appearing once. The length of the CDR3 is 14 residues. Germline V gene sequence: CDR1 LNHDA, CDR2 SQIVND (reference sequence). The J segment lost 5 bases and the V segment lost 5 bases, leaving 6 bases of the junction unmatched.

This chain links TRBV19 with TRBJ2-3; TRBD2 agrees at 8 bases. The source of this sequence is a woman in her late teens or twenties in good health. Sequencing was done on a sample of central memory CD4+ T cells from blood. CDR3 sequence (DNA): TGTGCCAGTAGTGAGGCGGGGGGCCAAGATACGCAGTATTTT. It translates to CASSEAGGQDTQYF. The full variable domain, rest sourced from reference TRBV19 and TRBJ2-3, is DGGITQSPKYLFRKEGQNVTLSCEQNLNHDAMYWYRQDPGQGLRLIYYSQIVNDFQKGDIAEGYSVSREKKESFPLTVTSAQKNPTAFYLCASSEAGGQDTQYFGPGTRLTVL.